The 17 T cell receptor beta chains reported below all come from one sample, sequenced in a study of T cell clonotyping in hematopoietic cell transplantation (dated by TCRdb to the early 2020s). The time point label, as the study defines it: 100 days after allo-HCT. The protocol used for the library was the immunoSEQ multiplex PCR assay. TCRdb provides this immuneACCESS table in a form limited to in-frame rearrangements. Some clones are lacking; in checked studies, under half of them reflect an unresolved V gene, and why the rest are absent is not known. This sample gives under 7,000 clones in total; around nine tenths of them show up just once. The ten top clones hold roughly 5.7% of the sample. This material consisted of peripheral blood mononuclear cells, taken 100 days after allogeneic stem cell transplant. The receptors here all came from a female patient in her thirties or forties who had an allogeneic stem cell transplant from a related donor, so the T cells may come from the graft donor. Some clones in this sample may be carry-over from other donors' samples.

The chain is built from TRBV27 and TRBJ2-7; D is perhaps TRBD2 (5 bases). This CDR3 spans 14 amino acids. CDR1 and CDR2 from the germline V gene are MNHEY and SMNVEV (reference sequence). The germline V and J ends were trimmed by 4 bases and 2 bases, with 12 bases remaining between them. CDR3 nucleotides: TGTGCCAGCAGTTCGCGGGTATTACCCTACGAGCAGTACTTC. Its translation is CASSSRVLPYEQYF.

The chain is built from TRBV7-9 and TRBJ2-7; TRBD1 aligns across 7 bases. Germline CDR1 SEHNR, CDR2 FQNEAQ (reference sequence). J lost 5 bases, V lost 2 bases, and 0 bases had no gene match. The CDR3 sequence is 12 residues long. CDR3 sequence reads: CASSLTGDEQYF. In DNA form, the CDR3 reads TGTGCCAGCAGCTTAACAGGGGACGAGCAGTACTTC.

The V and J genes are TRBV5-1 and TRBJ2-1; TRBD2 aligns across 11 bases. Germline V gene data show CDR1 as SGHRS and CDR2 as YFSETQ. The length of the CDR3 is 16 residues. The trim removed 0 bases at V and 9 bases at J, leaving 8 bases unmatched. The CDR3 sequence: CASSLATSGKGAEQFF. The CDR3 region has the DNA TGCGCCAGCAGCTTGGCGACTAGCGGGAAGGGGGCTGAGCAGTTCTTC.

This chain connects TRBV19 to TRBJ1-5, with D hard to call. Per germline, CDR1 LNHDA and CDR2 SQIVND (reference sequence). The CDR3 has 13 residues. V lost 5 bases to trimming and J lost 3 bases, with 8 bases between them. CDR3 amino acids: CASSSRINQPQHF. CDR3 sequence (DNA): TGTGCCAGTAGTTCCCGGATCAATCAGCCCCAGCATTTT.

The rearrangement uses TRBV14 and TRBJ1-4, with unresolved D. V was clipped by 3 bases and J by 1 base, with 3 bases between them. The CDR3 is made up of 13 amino acids. From germline, CDR1 is SGHDN and CDR2 FVKESK. This CDR3 reads CASSHLTNEKLFF. CDR3 nucleotide sequence: TGTGCCAGCAGCCACTTAACTAATGAAAAACTGTTTTTT.

This clone was recorded a few times. This chain joins TRBV11-2 and TRBJ1-2; a possible D gene is TRBD1 (5 bases). Trimming cost V 0 bases and J 4 bases, with 6 bases left between them. Germline V CDR1 and CDR2: SGHAT, FQNNGV. The CDR3 extends over 13 amino acids. This chain's CDR3 is CASSLDRVYGYTF. In DNA form, the CDR3 reads TGTGCCAGCAGCTTAGACAGGGTCTATGGCTACACCTTC.

This clone was observed a few times. The chain couples TRBV6-5 to TRBJ2-5; the D gene is possibly TRBD1 (5 bases). Germline values: CDR1 MNHEY, CDR2 SVGAGI. The CDR3 consists of 14 residues. V was shortened by 6 bases and J by 1 base, with 12 bases between the two germline ends. The CDR3 DNA is TGTGCCAGCAGCCTCACGGACACCCAAGAGACCCAGTACTTC. This encodes CASSLTDTQETQYF.

The chain couples TRBV28 to TRBJ1-6, with a possible D match to TRBD1 (5 bases). CDR1 and CDR2 (germline): MDHEN, SYDVKM. The V end was cut by 8 bases, the J end by 6 bases, with 23 bases between. The CDR3 sequence is 17 residues long. CDR3 sequence reads: CASDTFWGPGSNSPLHF. In DNA, the CDR3 is TGTGCCAGCGACACCTTTTGGGGCCCTGGCTCTAATTCACCCCTCCACTTT.

The chain employs TRBV10-2 and TRBJ1-1; D is ambiguous. V was pared by 5 bases and J by 0 bases, with 10 bases between. CDR1 WSHSY and CDR2 SAAADI come from the germline V gene. The CDR3 totals 14 residues. CDR3 amino acids: CASSRPGMNTEAFF. As DNA, the CDR3 is TGCGCCAGCAGTCGCCCCGGGATGAACACTGAAGCTTTCTTT.

The chain couples TRBV10-3 to TRBJ1-5; 12 bases are shared with TRBD1. CDR3 size: 14 residues. Germline values: CDR1 ENHRY, CDR2 SYGVKD. J was trimmed by 7 bases and V by 8 bases; bases with no gene match: 6. Written as DNA, the CDR3 is TGTGCCATCGGCGGGACAGGGGGCGAACAGCCCCAGCATTTT. Translation gives CAIGGTGGEQPQHF.

DNA for the CDR3: TGTGCCAGCAGTGAGGGGGAGTCCTATGGCTACACCTTC. Residues: CASSEGESYGYTF. The chain couples TRBV6-1 to TRBJ1-2, with TRBD1 as a possible D gene (5 bases). With 3 bases removed from V and 4 bases from J, the gap between germline ends came to 9 bases. The CDR3 is made up of 13 amino acids. The germline V gene has CDR1 MNHNS and CDR2 SASEGT.

This chain links TRBV2 with TRBJ2-2; TRBD1 matches 9 bases. This CDR3 is 14 amino acids long. Losses at the gene ends were 7 bases for V and 7 bases for J; bases not matched to a gene: 7. CDR1 SNHLY and CDR2 FYNNEI come from the germline V gene. The CDR3 loop is CASKLGQGNGELFF. The CDR3 DNA reads TGTGCCAGCAAGTTGGGACAGGGCAACGGGGAGCTGTTTTTT. Based on the CDR3 plus reference TRBV2 and TRBJ2-2, the full variable domain is EPEVTQTPSHQVTQMGQEVILRCVPISNHLYFYWYRQILGQKVEFLVSFYNNEISEKSEIFDDQFSVERPDGSNFTLKIRSTKLEDSAMYFCASKLGQGNGELFFGEGSRLTVL.

With respect to this clone: This same CDR3 is encoded by further DNA sequences in the sample. The J gene is TRBJ2-1, the V gene TRBV19; 9 bases line up with TRBD2. The J segment lost 9 bases and the V segment lost 6 bases, leaving 6 bases of the junction unmatched. The CDR3 is 13 residues long. Germline V gene lookup returns CDR1 LNHDA and CDR2 SQIVND (reference sequence). CDR3 region: CASRREGRGEQFF. CDR3 nucleotide sequence: TGTGCCAGTAGGCGGGAGGGCCGGGGTGAGCAGTTCTTC. The whole variable domain, remainder taken from reference TRBV19 and TRBJ2-1, is DGGITQSPKYLFRKEGQNVTLSCEQNLNHDAMYWYRQDPGQGLRLIYYSQIVNDFQKGDIAEGYSVSREKKESFPLTVTSAQKNPTAFYLCASRREGRGEQFFGPGTRLTVL.

This rearrangement joins TRBV2 to TRBJ2-5, with D uncertain. The DNA end favors TRBJ2-7, so the J call may be wrong. Germline-derived CDR1 and CDR2 are SNHLY and FYNNEI. CDR3 length: 14 amino acids. DNA for the CDR3: TGTGCCAGCAGTGACAACCCAGCCTCCTACGAGCAGTACTTC. Encoded protein: CASSDNPASYEQYF.

The J gene is TRBJ2-1, the V gene TRBV6-4; 14 nucleotides align to TRBD2. CDR3 length: 16 residues. The germline V gene has CDR1 MRHNA and CDR2 SNTAGT. V lost 6 bases and J lost 6; bases outside the gene matches: 7. This CDR3 reads CASSDLGLAGVNEQFF. In DNA, the CDR3 is TGTGCCAGCAGCGATCTGGGACTAGCGGGAGTCAATGAGCAGTTCTTC.

The chain links TRBV7-9 to TRBJ1-4; no clear D. Germline V gene sequence: CDR1 SEHNR, CDR2 FQNEAQ (reference sequence). V was clipped by 5 bases and J by 3 bases, with 10 bases between them. This CDR3 spans 14 amino acids. CDR3 loop: CASSTGLANEKLFF. The CDR3 nucleotides are TGTGCCAGCAGCACGGGGTTGGCTAATGAAAAACTGTTTTTT.

The table lists this clone with a few counts. The chain employs TRBV27 and TRBJ2-7; 12 bases agree with TRBD2. J lost 2 bases, V lost 2 bases, and 1 base had no gene match. Germline CDR1 reads MNHEY; CDR2 reads SMNVEV (reference sequence). This CDR3 contains 15 residues. CDR3 amino acids: CASSLLAGGAYEQYF. CDR3 coding DNA: TGTGCCAGCAGTTTACTAGCGGGAGGGGCCTACGAGCAGTACTTC.